Below are 6 T cell receptor beta chains sequenced from a single sample in a study of cytomegalovirus exposure and HLA in healthy donors. It was with 60 Vbeta and 13 Jbeta primers that the PCR ran. Produced via immunoSEQ multiplex PCR; TCRdb's table is partial and in-frame only. Here the sample spans over 100,000 clones, roughly four fifths being singletons. What was sequenced was PBMCs. The source of these receptors is a woman in her 30s in good health and CMV-seropositive.

The V and J genes are TRBV4-2 and TRBJ1-2; maybe TRBD1 (6 bases). From germline, CDR1 is LGHNA and CDR2 YNFKEQ. Trimming removed 1 base from V and 4 bases from J, with 7 bases in between. The CDR3 spans 13 residues. The CDR3 region has the DNA TGTGCCAGCAGCCAAGGGGGGCCCTATGGCTACACCTTC. It translates to CASSQGGPYGYTF.

The chain employs TRBV28 and TRBJ2-1; 8 bases align to TRBD2. The V gene end was trimmed by 6 bases and the J gene end by 8 bases; junction bases not matched to a gene: 6. The CDR3 covers 13 residues. The germline CDR1 and CDR2 sequences are MDHEN and SYDVKM. This chain's CDR3 is CASSSGGRDEQFF. DNA for the CDR3: TGTGCCAGCAGCTCGGGGGGGCGGGATGAGCAGTTCTTC.

This clone was seen only once. This chain connects TRBV6-1 to TRBJ2-1, with 9 bases that match TRBD1. CDR3 length: 15 amino acids. V dropped 1 base and J dropped 7; count of bases not matched to a gene: 5. The germline CDR1 and CDR2 sequences are MNHNS and SASEGT. CDR3 coding DNA: TGTGCCAGCAGTGAAGGACAGGGGGTGTCAAATGAGCAGTTCTTC. This encodes CASSEGQGVSNEQFF.

This clone was detected once. CDR3 sequence reads: CAWSTLQGVTTNEKLFF. The DNA of the CDR3 is TGTGCCTGGAGTACGCTACAGGGGGTAACAACTAATGAAAAACTGTTTTTT. The genes are TRBV30 and TRBJ1-4; 8 nucleotides agree with TRBD1. CDR1 and CDR2 (germline): GTSNPN, SVGIG (reference sequence). V lost 2 bases and J lost 0; bases outside the gene matches: 8. The CDR3 covers 17 residues.

The chain has TRBV7-2 and TRBJ2-5; the D is unclear. CDR3 length equals 14 residues. Germline V CDR1 and CDR2: SGHTA, FQGNSA. With 1 base removed from V and 5 bases from J, the gap between germline ends came to 11 bases. The CDR3 here is CASSLVLGTETQYF. The CDR3 bases are TGTGCCAGCAGCTTAGTCTTGGGCACGGAGACCCAGTACTTC.

The CDR3 DNA reads TGTGCCAGCAGCTCCATGACTAGTTTTAATGAGCAGTTCTTC. Its translation: CASSSMTSFNEQFF. The chain carries TRBV11-2 and TRBJ2-1; possibly TRBD2 for D (6 bases). CDR3 size: 14 residues. CDR1 SGHAT and CDR2 FQNNGV come from the germline V gene. The V end lost 4 bases, the J end lost 7 bases, and 14 bases lay between the germline ends. Filled out from reference TRBV11-2 and TRBJ2-1, the complete variable domain reads EAGVAQSPRYKIIEKRQSVAFWCNPISGHATLYWYQQILGQGPKLLIQFQNNGVVDDSQLPKDRFSAERLKGVDSTLKIQPAKLEDSAVYLCASSSMTSFNEQFFGPGTRLTVL.